This TCR beta chain was found in a study of T cell responses to AZD1222 COVID-19 vaccine (dated by TCRdb to the early 2020s). In the study overall: A total of approximately 250 trial participants underwent TCR sequencing, of whom roughly 210 had received two doses of AZD1222 and about 25 had received two doses of the MenACWY control vaccine. Trial participants were enrolled by age into subgroups of 18-55, 56-69 and 70-plus years, and around 150, 28 and 57 TCR-sequenced participants, respectively, were included in these subgroups. The paper as a whole reports these results and caveats: Participants were mostly white British and included more females than males, and it was suggested by the authors that clonal diversity may have been underestimated. No day 14 peak-response samples were available, so repertoires were characterized only after the peak T cell response. In the small 56-69-year group, the increase in depth fell short of significance, most likely because of low power. Reportedly, almost half of the unique spike-specific TCRs recognized epitopes lying outside the regions that are mutated in the B.1.351 and B.1.1.7 variants. The vaccine-associated CD4 TCRs covered the entire spike protein, and the dominant responses fell in regions 160-218 and 743-854. Spike-specific TCR breadth and depth rose significantly after two AZD1222 doses compared with day 0 and with MenACWY recipients. Conclusions about previously exposed vaccinees were limited because only six or seven AZD1222 recipients were SARS-CoV-2 seropositive at baseline.

From cysteine to phenylalanine, the CDR3 is 16 amino acids long. Just the 48-base CDR3 DNA is kept, in frame starting at base 1. At the junction V is shortened by 3 bases and J by 3 bases, with 14 bases in between. CDR1 and CDR2 are read off the germline V gene as MNHEY and SVGAGI. The CDR3 regions of human TCRbeta chains were analyzed by immunosequencing. Per the source publication's procedure: TCRs in the repertoires were matched against a reference library of SARS-CoV-2-specific TCRs that had been generated with the MIRA antigen-specificity platform. Breadth was defined as the fraction of unique TCRs that were SARS-CoV-2-associated, and depth was defined as the fraction of total T cells that were SARS-CoV-2-associated. Using the MIRA data, each spike-specific TCR was mapped to the spike region that the TCR reacts to and placed in a CD4 or CD8 class. Log10-transformed breadth and depth values were compared by one-way ANOVA with Sidak's multiple comparisons tests. The immuneACCESS repertoire file appears here via TCRdb, limited to in-frame rearrangements. These files lack a portion of the clones; in checked studies, under half of the deficit traces to unresolved V genes, and the cause of the others is not known. V and J calls and clone size come straight from that table; D and trimming were deduced from the DNA. For this sample there are about 150,000 clones; roughly nine tenths appear just once. About 1.6% of the sample comes from the top ten.

Sample time point, as interpreted from the label and publication: about 28 days (+/-7) after the second vaccine dose. AZD1222 recipients whose second dose came at about 4 weeks and those whose second dose came at about 12 weeks were combined into one group, since spike-specific TCR depth and breadth did not differ between the two schedules. Vaccinee samples came from UK trials COV001 and COV002, including a single-blind randomized controlled phase 2/3 trial of AZD1222 (ChAdOx1 nCoV-19) in healthy adults. For TCRbeta chain sequencing, PBMC samples from trial participants were taken at day 0 and at day 28 after the second dose. As regards this clone: Its antigen remains unidentified. One base away there is no much larger clone; base qualities are not given.

Recombination joined TRBV6-5 with TRBJ2-2, with the D gene call left open. The TCR originated in an adult who received the AZD1222 COVID-19 vaccine. The material sequenced was peripheral blood, taken 28 days after the second AZD1222 dose. DNA sequence: TGTGCCAGCAGTTATGAGATAGCTGTAGACACCGGGGAGCTGTTTTTT. This codes for CASSYEIAVDTGELFF.